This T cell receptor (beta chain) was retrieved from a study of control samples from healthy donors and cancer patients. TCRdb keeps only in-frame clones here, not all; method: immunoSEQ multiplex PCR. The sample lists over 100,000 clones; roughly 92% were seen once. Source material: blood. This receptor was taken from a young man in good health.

The CDR3 DNA reads TGCGCCAGCAGCTTGGACGGGAGGGCGGATGAGCAGTTCTTC. Residues: CASSLDGRADEQFF. The V gene is TRBV5-1, the J gene TRBJ2-1, with TRBD2 identical over 8 bases. The ends lost 0 bases at V and 8 bases at J; junction bases unmatched: 4. This CDR3 has 14 residues. CDR1 is SGHRS and CDR2 is YFSETQ in the germline V gene. Full variable domain (remainder filled in from reference TRBV5-1 and TRBJ2-1): KAGVTQTPRYLIKTRGQQVTLSCSPISGHRSVSWYQQTPGQGLQFLFEYFSETQRNKGNFPGRFSGRQFSNSRSEMNVSTLELGDSALYLCASSLDGRADEQFFGPGTRLTVL.